Listed below are T cell receptor beta chains from one sample, sequenced in a study of T cell responses to AZD1222 COVID-19 vaccine. TCRdb's table, derived via immunoSEQ multiplex PCR, lists solely in-frame clones and lacks some. There are 80,000 to 100,000 clones in the sample; roughly 88% occur only once, and 5.8% lies in the top ten. Sequenced material: peripheral blood, taken on day 0 of AZD1222 vaccination. All receptors come from an adult in good health. Each CDR3 is given with its conserved first and last residue. The D gene is left open where the match is weak. The size entry is marked missing in some rows and otherwise reads once, few, many or a size class.

cdr3_length d_call clone_size j_call v_call cdr3_aa cdr3_nt
14 NA NA TRBJ1-1 TRBV28 CASSFRGWDTEAFF TGTGCCAGCAGTTTCCGGGGGTGGGACACTGAAGCTTTCTTT
12 NA NA TRBJ2-1 TRBV10-3 CAIGRADNEQFF TGTGCCATCGGCAGGGCTGACAATGAGCAGTTCTTC
14 NA NA TRBJ2-7 TRBV27 CASSLGGPRNEQYF TGTGCCAGCAGTTTGGGCGGGCCGAGGAACGAGCAGTACTTC
18 TRBD1 NA TRBJ2-5 TRBV24-1 CATSDPPGQGVIQETQYF TGTGCCACCAGTGATCCCCCCGGACAGGGGGTCATCCAAGAGACCCAGTACTTC
14 TRBD1 NA TRBJ2-1 TRBV6-5 CASKPGTGYNEQFF TGTGCCAGCAAACCCGGGACAGGCTACAATGAGCAGTTCTTC
15 NA NA TRBJ2-3 TRBV18 CASSPRLANTDTQYF TGTGCCAGCTCACCGAGGCTGGCAAACACAGATACGCAGTATTTT
14 NA once TRBJ2-1 TRBV7-3 CASSPAVGRREQFF TGTGCCAGCAGCCCCGCGGTAGGGAGAAGGGAGCAGTTCTTC
11 NA NA TRBJ2-7 TRBV12-3/TRBV12-4 CASSGRYEQYF TGTGCCAGCAGCGGGAGATACGAGCAGTACTTC
12 NA NA TRBJ1-2 TRBV3-1/TRBV3-2 CASSQGGYGYTF TGTGCCAGCAGCCAAGGAGGTTATGGCTACACCTTC
15 NA NA TRBJ1-5 TRBV29-1 CSVTVGGGGNQPQHF TGCAGCGTTACCGTGGGGGGGGGTGGCAATCAGCCCCAGCATTTT
13 TRBD1 NA TRBJ2-1 TRBV28 CASVPTGSVGQFF TGTGCCAGCGTCCCGACAGGGTCCGTCGGGCAGTTCTTC
12 NA NA TRBJ1-2 TRBV19 CASYRSGDGYTF TGTGCCAGCTACCGGAGCGGCGATGGCTACACCTTC
16 NA NA TRBJ1-3 TRBV2 CASSEAGRVSGNTIYF TGTGCCAGCAGTGAAGCCGGCAGGGTATCTGGAAACACCATATATTTT
15 NA NA TRBJ1-6 TRBV6-5 CASRVGLVKSSPLHF TGTGCCAGCAGGGTGGGTCTAGTCAAAAGCTCACCCCTCCACTTT
15 TRBD1 NA TRBJ1-2 TRBV5-6 CASSHRDSYVYGYTF TGTGCCAGCAGCCACCGGGACAGCTACGTCTATGGCTACACCTTC
17 TRBD2 NA TRBJ2-1 TRBV11-2 CASSRLAGSLDHNEQFF TGTGCCAGCAGCCGACTAGCGGGGAGTCTAGATCACAATGAGCAGTTCTTC
14 NA NA TRBJ1-5 TRBV6-5 CASSQRSSNQPQHF TGTGCCAGCAGTCAAAGGTCTAGCAATCAGCCCCAGCATTTT
19 TRBD2 NA TRBJ2-1 TRBV4-2 CASSQEVLTSGRSNNEQFF TGTGCCAGCAGCCAAGAAGTTCTCACGAGCGGGAGGAGCAACAATGAGCAGTTCTTC
15 NA NA TRBJ1-4 TRBV6-6 CASSLRGTTNEKLFF TGTGCCAGCAGTCTCAGGGGAACCACTAATGAAAAACTGTTTTTT
13 NA NA TRBJ2-7 TRBV28 CASTMGTFYEQYF TGTGCCAGCACCATGGGGACTTTTTACGAGCAGTACTTC
19 NA once TRBJ2-6 TRBV19 CASSIGDRPGSSGANVLTF TGTGCCAGTAGTATAGGGGACAGACCCGGGAGCTCTGGGGCCAACGTCCTGACTTTC
16 TRBD2 NA TRBJ2-2 TRBV5-1 CASSATSGGAPGELFF TGCGCCAGCAGCGCAACTAGCGGGGGAGCCCCCGGGGAGCTGTTTTTT
15 NA NA TRBJ2-3 TRBV11-2 CASSLVWAGADTQYF TGTGCCAGCAGCTTAGTCTGGGCAGGGGCAGATACGCAGTATTTT
14 TRBD2 NA TRBJ2-1 TRBV10-2 CASTGREIYNEQFF TGCGCCAGCACGGGGCGGGAGATCTACAATGAGCAGTTCTTC
14 TRBD2 once TRBJ2-1 TRBV28 CASARGLASSEQFF TGTGCCAGCGCCCGGGGACTAGCGTCAAGTGAGCAGTTCTTC
17 NA NA TRBJ1-3 TRBV2 CASSEGGPPTSGNTIYF TGTGCCAGCAGTGAAGGGGGACCACCCACCTCTGGAAACACCATATATTTT
16 TRBD1 NA TRBJ1-1 TRBV5-1 CASSLTGQGGGTEAFF TGCGCCAGCAGCCTTACCGGACAGGGAGGGGGCACTGAAGCTTTCTTT
14 NA few TRBJ1-2 TRBV21-1 CASSKVTRNYGYTF TGTGCCAGCAGCAAAGTGACGAGGAACTATGGCTACACCTTC
15 NA NA TRBJ1-6 TRBV2 CASSDPGRSGSPLHF TGTGCCAGCAGTGACCCGGGCCGTTCGGGGTCACCCCTCCACTTT
13 TRBD2 NA TRBJ2-5 TRBV19 CATLAGGSETQYF TGTGCCACCCTAGCGGGAGGGTCAGAGACCCAGTACTTC
14 NA NA TRBJ1-1 TRBV28 CASSLRADYTEAFF TGTGCCAGCAGTTTAAGGGCAGATTACACTGAAGCTTTCTTT
13 NA NA TRBJ2-5 TRBV3-1/TRBV3-2 CASSRAEKETQYF TGTGCCAGCAGCCGAGCCGAAAAAGAGACCCAGTACTTC
16 TRBD2 NA TRBJ2-3 TRBV12-5 CASGLGTSGTTDTQYF TGTGCTAGTGGTTTGGGAACTAGCGGGACCACAGATACGCAGTATTTT
11 NA NA TRBJ2-1 TRBV6-5 CASTHYNEQFF TGTGCCAGCACCCACTACAATGAGCAGTTCTTC
16 NA NA TRBJ2-7 TRBV5-1 CASSLGISGPFYEQYF TGCGCCAGCAGCTTGGGGATAAGCGGGCCCTTCTACGAGCAGTACTTC
13 NA NA TRBJ2-5 TRBV27 CASSTPQRETQYF TGTGCCAGCAGTACGCCCCAGCGAGAGACCCAGTACTTC
15 NA NA TRBJ2-7 TRBV4-2 CASSQDRTLIYEQYF TGTGCCAGCAGCCAAGATAGGACATTAATTTACGAGCAGTACTTC
14 NA NA TRBJ1-5 TRBV6-6 CASRPEGSNQPQHF TGTGCCAGCAGGCCCGAGGGGAGCAATCAGCCCCAGCATTTT
13 TRBD2 few TRBJ2-3 TRBV27 CASSHRDYTELYF TGTGCCAGCAGTCACCGGGACTACACGGAGCTGTATTTT
13 NA NA TRBJ2-7 TRBV5-1 CASSLASGYEQYF TGCGCCAGCAGCTTGGCATCGGGGTACGAGCAGTACTTC
14 NA NA TRBJ2-5 TRBV2 CAISGRRNQETQYF TGTGCCATCTCGGGACGGAGAAACCAAGAGACCCAGTACTTC
14 TRBD1 NA TRBJ1-4 TRBV6-2/TRBV6-3 CASSAGTGLEKLFF TGTGCCAGCAGTGCCGGGACAGGGCTAGAAAAACTGTTTTTT
15 NA NA TRBJ1-5 TRBV19 CASSTEGNSNQPQHF TGTGCCAGTAGTACTGAGGGGAATAGCAATCAGCCCCAGCATTTT
14 NA NA TRBJ2-1 TRBV14 CASSPVGSYNEQFF TGTGCCAGCAGCCCGGTTGGTTCCTACAATGAGCAGTTCTTC
12 NA NA TRBJ2-5 TRBV3-1/TRBV3-2 CASSLPGGTQYF TGTGCCAGCAGCCTACCAGGCGGGACCCAGTACTTC
14 NA few TRBJ1-5 TRBV18 CASSPETANQPQHF TGTGCCAGCTCACCAGAGACAGCTAATCAGCCCCAGCATTTT
14 NA NA TRBJ1-2 TRBV18 CASSPDSGAGGYTF TGTGCCAGCTCACCGGATAGCGGGGCTGGAGGCTACACCTTC
14 NA NA TRBJ2-7 TRBV6-5 CASSYSAGASEQYF TGTGCCAGCAGTTACTCTGCGGGGGCAAGCGAGCAGTACTTC
17 TRBD1 NA TRBJ1-1 TRBV5-1 CASSLAGTGESNTEAFF TGCGCCAGCAGCTTAGCCGGGACAGGGGAGAGCAACACTGAAGCTTTCTTT
16 NA NA TRBJ2-7 TRBV27 CASSSSAGDLPYEQYF TGTGCCAGCAGTTCGAGTGCTGGGGATCTCCCCTACGAGCAGTACTTC
12 NA NA TRBJ1-5 TRBV24-1 CASKDRYQPQHF TGTGCCAGCAAGGACAGATATCAGCCCCAGCATTTT
14 NA once TRBJ2-2 TRBV27 CASSLLRGGGELFF TGTGCCAGCAGTTTACTCCGAGGGGGCGGGGAGCTGTTTTTT
15 TRBD2 NA TRBJ2-3 TRBV28 CASSQSGRGTDTQYF TGTGCCAGCAGCCAAAGCGGGAGGGGAACAGATACGCAGTATTTT
17 TRBD1 NA TRBJ1-3 TRBV10-3 CASGKTGTDASGNTIYF TGTGCCAGCGGAAAGACAGGGACAGACGCCTCTGGAAACACCATATATTTT
11 NA NA TRBJ1-6 TRBV29-1 CSVERITPLHF TGCAGCGTTGAGAGAATAACTCCCCTCCACTTT
14 NA NA TRBJ1-5 TRBV27 CASGAGADNQPQHF TGTGCCAGTGGGGCAGGGGCCGACAATCAGCCCCAGCATTTT
16 TRBD2 NA TRBJ2-1 TRBV28 CASSLFTSGNKNEQFF TGTGCCAGCAGTTTATTCACTAGCGGGAATAAAAATGAGCAGTTCTTC
16 NA NA TRBJ1-5 TRBV7-2 CASSLPGEGINQPQHF TGTGCCAGCAGCTTACCAGGGGAAGGGATTAATCAGCCCCAGCATTTT
15 NA few TRBJ2-7 TRBV6-2/TRBV6-3 CASSYEFTGYYEQYF TGTGCCAGCAGTTACGAATTTACAGGTTACTACGAGCAGTACTTC
14 NA once TRBJ1-5 TRBV6-5 CASSPNREAQPQHF TGTGCCAGCAGCCCCAACAGGGAAGCTCAGCCCCAGCATTTT